The 27 T cell receptor beta chains below come from one sample, sequenced in a study of glioma-infiltrating T cells after dendritic cell vaccination. Libraries were prepared by immunoSEQ multiplex PCR; TCRdb keeps only in-frame clonotypes and omits some of them. The sample holds roughly 82,000 clones, roughly 89% seen once. The sample was blood, taken before dendritic cell vaccination. These receptors all come from a human donor with glioblastoma.

V is TRBV14 and J is TRBJ1-6; D is unresolved. The ends were cut back, 1 base at V and 4 bases at J, with 5 bases in the middle. The CDR3 length is 14 residues. The germline V gene has CDR1 SGHDN and CDR2 FVKESK. CDR3 protein: CASSQAFYNSPLHF. CDR3 in DNA: TGTGCCAGCAGCCAAGCATTTTATAATTCACCCCTCCACTTT.

About this clone itself: The junction shows a germline mismatch at one end, possibly a read error. V gene TRBV2 combines with J gene TRBJ1-5; TRBD1 matches 10 bases. The germline V gene has CDR1 SNHLY and CDR2 FYNNEI. The length of the CDR3 is 13 residues. The CDR3 loop reads CASSGTGDQPPHF. CDR3 DNA sequence: TGTGCCAGCAGCGGGACAGGGGATCAGCCCCCGCATTTT.

The chain carries TRBV7-9 and TRBJ2-7; D is undetermined. The V end was cut by 5 bases, the J end by 9 bases, with 17 bases between. Germline V gene lookup returns CDR1 SEHNR and CDR2 FQNEAQ (reference sequence). The length of the CDR3 is 13 residues. The CDR3 sequence: CASSPNIPSGQYF. DNA for the CDR3: TGTGCCAGCAGCCCTAATATACCCTCGGGGCAGTACTTC.

The CDR3 nucleotides read TGTGCCAGCAGCGAGACAGGGGCTGGGAACACTGAAGCTTTCTTT. Translating gives CASSETGAGNTEAFF. The chain employs TRBV9 and TRBJ1-1; 8 nucleotides line up with TRBD1. The length of the CDR3 is 15 residues. The germline V gene has CDR1 SGDLS and CDR2 YYNGEE. The ends lost 3 bases at V and 1 base at J; junction bases unmatched: 5.

V gene TRBV2 combines with J gene TRBJ2-3, with a tentative D call TRBD1 (5 bases). CDR3 length: 14 residues. Germline V gene sequence: CDR1 SNHLY, CDR2 FYNNEI. The V end was cut by 4 bases, the J end by 6 bases, with 14 bases between. The CDR3 nucleotides are TGTGCCAGCAGTGCGGGTTCCCCAGGGGATACGCAGTATTTT. This sequence encodes CASSAGSPGDTQYF.

This rearrangement joins TRBV18 to TRBJ2-7; D gene uncertain. V dropped 1 base and J dropped 0 bases, with 7 bases sitting between them. The CDR3 is made up of 14 amino acids. Germline values: CDR1 KGHSH, CDR2 LQKENI. CDR3 region: CASSPQRSSYEQYF. DNA of the CDR3: TGTGCCAGCTCACCACAGAGAAGCTCCTACGAGCAGTACTTC.

The chain recombines TRBV5-6 with TRBJ2-5, with 11 positions matching TRBD1. Germline CDR1 is SGHDT and CDR2 is YYEEEE. Trimming removed 3 bases from V and 5 bases from J; junction bases left unmatched: 3. The CDR3 loop spans 14 amino acids. The CDR3 DNA reads as TGTGCCAGCAGCTACCGGGACAGGGGGGAGACCCAGTACTTC. It codes for CASSYRDRGETQYF.

The rearrangement joins TRBV4-1 to TRBJ2-1; 12 bases line up with TRBD2. Germline V gene sequence: CDR1 MGHRA, CDR2 YSYEKL. This CDR3 region has 15 residues. V lost 4 bases to trimming and J lost 4 bases; unmatched junction nucleotides: 2. CDR3 sequence: CASSPSGGVYNEQFF. The CDR3 bases are TGCGCCAGCAGCCCTAGCGGGGGGGTGTACAATGAGCAGTTCTTC.

The V and J genes are TRBV5-1 and TRBJ2-5; 12 bases match TRBD2. The germline V gene has CDR1 SGHRS and CDR2 YFSETQ. The CDR3 sequence is 17 residues long. Unmatched junction bases numbered 7, after V lost 2 bases and J lost 2 bases. CDR3 residues: CASSFTSGGLTQETQYF. The DNA of the CDR3 is TGCGCCAGCAGCTTTACTAGCGGGGGGCTCACGCAAGAGACCCAGTACTTC.

The J gene is TRBJ1-1, the V gene TRBV5-1; D is uncertain. The germline CDR1 and CDR2 sequences are SGHRS and YFSETQ. There are 13 residues in the CDR3. Trimming removed 0 bases at V and 5 bases at J, with 8 bases between. CDR3 protein: CASSLVGETEAFF. The CDR3 DNA reads as TGCGCCAGCAGCTTGGTCGGAGAAACTGAAGCTTTCTTT.

The chain joins TRBV30 to TRBJ2-2, with a tentative D call TRBD2 (6 bases). CDR1 is GTSNPN, CDR2 SVGIG, per germline (reference sequence). The CDR3 extends over 16 amino acids. Trimming pared 0 bases from V and 5 bases from J, leaving 16 bases between. Here the CDR3 reads CAWSVLSPGGTGELFF. CDR3 coding DNA: TGTGCCTGGAGTGTACTTTCCCCTGGGGGGACCGGGGAGCTGTTTTTT. Looking up the rest from reference TRBV30 and TRBJ2-2 gives the full variable domain: SQTIHQWPATLVQPVGSPLSLECTVEGTSNPNLYWYRQAAGRGLQLLFYSVGIGQISSEVPQNLSASRPQDRQFILSSKKLLLSDSGFYLCAWSVLSPGGTGELFFGEGSRLTVL.

The chain couples TRBV6-1 to TRBJ2-1, with TRBD1 matching 8 bases. Trimming at V came to 6 bases and at J to 2 bases, leaving 6 bases not matched to a gene. Germline CDR1 and CDR2: MNHNS and SASEGT. The CDR3 covers 15 residues. CDR3 bases: TGTGCCAGCAGCCGTCGGACAGGGACCTACAATGAGCAGTTCTTC. Translation: CASSRRTGTYNEQFF.

The chain employs TRBV5-6 and TRBJ1-2; 7 bases are a match to TRBD1. The germline V gene encodes CDR1 SGHDT and CDR2 YYEEEE. This CDR3 spans 14 amino acids. V was clipped by 0 bases and J by 8 bases; unmatched bases: 7. CDR3 residues: CASSLALQGLGYTF. CDR3 in DNA: TGTGCCAGCAGCTTGGCCTTACAGGGGTTGGGCTACACCTTC.

The V and J genes are TRBV30 and TRBJ1-5; 7 bases are shared with TRBD1. V lost 0 bases and J lost 2; bases outside the gene matches: 1. Germline V gene lookup returns CDR1 GTSNPN and CDR2 SVGIG (reference sequence). This CDR3 has 14 amino acids. Here the CDR3 DNA reads TGTGCCTGGAGTGTAGGGACAGGCAATCAGCCCCAGCATTTT. Its protein product is CAWSVGTGNQPQHF.

Regarding this clone: One end of the junction fails to match germline, which may point to a read error. The chain links TRBV7-7 to TRBJ2-2; TRBD2 is a possible D gene (6 bases). The CDR3 is 14 residues long. Per germline, CDR1 SSHAT and CDR2 FNYEAQ (reference sequence). CDR3 in amino acids: CASSRDLNTGELFF. CDR3 bases: TGTGCTAGCAGCCGGGACTTGAACACCGGGGAGCTGTTTTTT. Together with reference TRBV7-7 and TRBJ2-2, the CDR3 gives the full variable domain: GAGVSQSPRYKVTKRGQDVTLRCDPISSHATLYWYQQALGQGPEFLTYFNYEAQPDKSGLPSDRFSAERPEGSISTLTIQRTEQRDSAMYRCASSRDLNTGELFFGEGSRLTVL.

The chain recombines TRBV18 with TRBJ2-5, with 10 bases that match TRBD2. Germline loops: CDR1 KGHSH, CDR2 LQKENI. This CDR3 has 13 residues. V shed 9 bases, J shed 2 bases, and the junction held 3 bases outside the gene matches. CDR3 in DNA: TGTGCCAGTCGGACTAGCGGACAAGAGACCCAGTACTTC. Residues: CASRTSGQETQYF.

This chain connects TRBV6-1 to TRBJ1-4; 10 nucleotides align to TRBD1. With V trimmed by 0 bases and J by 6 bases, 4 bases remained unmatched. From germline, CDR1 is MNHNS and CDR2 SASEGT. The CDR3 totals 16 residues. CDR3 in amino acids: CASSEAVGQGYEKLFF. The DNA of the CDR3 is TGTGCCAGCAGTGAAGCGGTGGGACAGGGGTATGAAAAACTGTTTTTT.

J is TRBJ2-3 and V is TRBV30; the D gene is possibly TRBD2 (6 bases). This CDR3 is built from 16 residues. V was shortened by 5 bases and J by 0 bases, with 18 bases between the two germline ends. Per germline, CDR1 GTSNPN and CDR2 SVGIG (reference sequence). The CDR3 sequence: CAWLGITSTSTDTQYF. The CDR3 region has the DNA TGTGCCTGGCTGGGGATCACTAGCACTAGCACAGATACGCAGTATTTT.

The chain combines TRBV6-4 with TRBJ2-1, with 8 bases aligning to TRBD2. The germline V gene encodes CDR1 MRHNA and CDR2 SNTAGT. This CDR3 spans 15 amino acids. J was trimmed by 0 bases and V by 6 bases; bases with no gene match: 4. The CDR3 sequence is CASSGRGASYNEQFF. In nucleotides, the CDR3 is TGTGCCAGCAGCGGGCGGGGGGCCTCCTACAATGAGCAGTTCTTC.

The rearrangement links TRBV11-2 to TRBJ2-7, with TRBD1 as a possible D gene (6 bases). The germline gives CDR1 SGHAT, CDR2 FQNNGV. Trimming pared 2 bases from V and 3 bases from J, leaving 14 bases between. The CDR3 runs 15 residues. CDR3 sequence (DNA): TGTGCCAGCAGCTTATCAGGGGCGAGTATCTACGAGCAGTACTTC. It codes for CASSLSGASIYEQYF.

The chain couples TRBV2 to TRBJ2-3; D is ambiguous. CDR3 size: 19 residues. Per the germline V gene, CDR1 is SNHLY and CDR2 is FYNNEI. Trimming pared 5 bases from V and 0 bases from J, leaving 24 bases between. CDR3 loop: CASSTRGTVDSLSTDTQYF. CDR3 in DNA: TGTGCCAGCAGTACAAGAGGCACGGTGGATAGTCTGAGCACAGATACGCAGTATTTT.

V and J are TRBV5-1 and TRBJ1-4; 10 bases are a match to TRBD1. Germline V gene lookup returns CDR1 SGHRS and CDR2 YFSETQ. The CDR3 extends over 15 amino acids. V lost 4 bases, J lost 7 bases, and 7 bases stayed unmatched. This CDR3 is CASSVTGGGGEKLFF. The CDR3 region has the DNA TGCGCCAGCAGCGTGACAGGGGGCGGTGGTGAAAAACTGTTTTTT.

V gene TRBV18 combines with J gene TRBJ2-1; D might be TRBD2 (7 bases). The V and J ends lost 2 bases and 5 bases respectively, with 16 bases between them. Per germline, CDR1 KGHSH and CDR2 LQKENI. The CDR3 is 16 amino acids. The CDR3 DNA reads TGTGCCAGCTCACCATTCGGCCGGGGGGCGAACAATGAGCAGTTCTTC. Translation: CASSPFGRGANNEQFF.

This chain links TRBV9 with TRBJ2-2, with TRBD1 matching over 7 bases. Germline V gene lookup returns CDR1 SGDLS and CDR2 YYNGEE. CDR3 size: 17 residues. Losses at the gene ends were 4 bases for V and 3 bases for J; bases not matched to a gene: 12. CDR3 sequence: CASSTLQGNFYTGELFF. CDR3 bases: TGTGCCAGCAGCACTCTACAGGGGAACTTTTACACCGGGGAGCTGTTTTTT. The whole variable domain, remainder taken from reference TRBV9 and TRBJ2-2, is DSGVTQTPKHLITATGQRVTLRCSPRSGDLSVYWYQQSLDQGLQFLIQYYNGEERAKGNILERFSAQQFPDLHSELNLSSLELGDSALYFCASSTLQGNFYTGELFFGEGSRLTVL.

This chain joins TRBV6-6 and TRBJ1-1; a possible D gene is TRBD1 (6 bases). The CDR3 length is 14 residues. Deletions cut 6 bases from V and 5 bases from J, with 16 bases between. In germline, CDR1 is MNHNY, CDR2 SVGAGI (reference sequence). The CDR3 bases are TGTGCCAGCAGGACCCTACAGGGACAAACTGAAGCTTTCTTT. Translating it yields CASRTLQGQTEAFF.

This chain connects TRBV7-8 to TRBJ2-2; 8 bases map to TRBD2. Germline assignment: CDR1 SGHVS and CDR2 FQNEAQ. The CDR3 length is 17 residues. After removal of 5 bases from V and 0 bases from J, the junction contained 8 bases not matched to a gene. The CDR3 coding sequence is TGTGCCAGCAGCCGCCGAGCGGGGGCCACGAACACCGGGGAGCTGTTTTTT. Translation gives CASSRRAGATNTGELFF.

The chain combines TRBV19 with TRBJ2-5; TRBD1 matches 10 bases. The CDR3 totals 17 residues. Losses at the gene ends were 5 bases for V and 5 bases for J; bases not matched to a gene: 14. CDR1 LNHDA and CDR2 SQIVND come from the germline V gene (reference sequence). CDR3 region: CASSPTRDRGIWETQYF. In DNA, the CDR3 is TGTGCCAGTAGTCCGACCCGGGACAGGGGCATCTGGGAGACCCAGTACTTC. The full variable domain, in which reference TRBV19 and TRBJ2-5 provide the parts outside the CDR3, is DGGITQSPKYLFRKEGQNVTLSCEQNLNHDAMYWYRQDPGQGLRLIYYSQIVNDFQKGDIAEGYSVSREKKESFPLTVTSAQKNPTAFYLCASSPTRDRGIWETQYFGPGTRLLVL.